The T cell receptor beta chain described here comes from a study of blood T cell repertoires in COVID-19 (dated by TCRdb to between 2020 and 2021). Background for the entire study: Samples covering the acute and convalescent phases of COVID-19 were provided by collaborators in the United States, Italy and Spain. The material from the prospective study consisted of cDNA or gDNA derived from T cells, B-cell-depleted T cells, or PBMCs. HLA class I and class II types, where available, came from metadata supplied by the sample provider rather than from assay-based typing. The sample metadata nearly always contained a de-identified subject ID, COVID-19 status, age in years and sex. Deeply sampled blood TCRbeta repertoires from subjects exposed to, actively infected with, or recovered from COVID-19 were included in the dataset. The repertoires were released in a freely available public database meant as a resource for research on the immune response to SARS-CoV-2. Samples came from the ongoing ImmuneRACE study (first 160 participants) plus 1,254 subjects from 6 global collaborators.

With regard to this clone: The antigen it recognizes is unknown. No quality values exist for individual bases; no much larger clone is one base distant.

Each collaborating institution followed its own protocols to collect whole blood in K2EDTA tubes. Collaborator samples were shipped for TCRbeta analysis as frozen whole blood, isolated PBMCs, or DNA extracted from either sample type. V is reduced by 8 bases and J by 3 bases, leaving a spacing of 17 bases between them. Counted from cysteine to phenylalanine, this CDR3 has 15 amino acids. Only the CDR3 portion is preserved as DNA: 45 bases, with reading frame beginning at the first base. From a lookup of the germline V gene (reference sequence), CDR1 and CDR2 are LNHDA and SQIVND. TCRbeta CDR3 regions were amplified from genomic DNA by means of the immunoSEQ Assay, a bias-controlled multiplex PCR. The source study handled its data this way. Within the assay, amplification of reference gene primers was used to estimate how many nucleated cells each sample contained. To quantify the absolute abundance of each unique TCRbeta CDR3 rearrangement, sequence reads were collapsed and filtered. For each sample, productive Simpson clonality was calculated by taking the square root of Simpson's diversity index across productive rearrangements. TCRdb took over this immuneACCESS table, retaining in-frame rearrangements with V and J assigned. Such tables are incomplete; in checked studies, under half of the missing clones stem from an unresolved V gene, and the remainder is unexplained. V and J calls and clone size are copied from that table; D and trimming were computed from the DNA. Counted in this sample were 20,000 to 25,000 clones; around nine tenths of them appeared once. Under 10% of the sample belongs to the ten largest clones.

The full study reports these points: Clinical and demographic metadata were provided uncurated, with the amount varying by source and participant.

The sequence came from a human donor with active COVID-19. The donor label of this sample is uncertain. The sample was peripheral blood. Here the chain combines TRBV19 and TRBJ1-5; matching of 6 bases hints at TRBD1 as the D gene. The DNA sequence reads TGTGCCAGTCAGGGGAACCCGAATAACAATCAGCCCCAGCATTTT. This translates into CASQGNPNNNQPQHF.